This T cell receptor beta chain emerged from a study of Ad26.COV2.S vaccination and SARS-CoV-2 variants. For the study at large: Donor was assigned to the Ad26.COV2.S arm of trial COV1001.

This clone was detected once. Measured with immunoSEQ multiplex PCR; TCRdb has only the in-frame clones, and not every one. This sample has 430,000 or so clones, with more than 80% found just once. V was shortened by 2 bases and J by 5 bases, with 13 bases between the two germline ends. The CDR3 consists of 14 residues. Germline loops: CDR1 MNHEY, CDR2 SVGAGI. Treatment indicated: 19 received Ad26.COV2.S at low or high dose, single or two shots; about 5 received placebo; per-sample allocation not given. Sample collection was performed on day 63 after the first vaccine or placebo injection. This specimen was peripheral blood, taken in a trial of Ad26.COV2.S vaccine versus placebo. The rearrangement links TRBV6-5 to TRBJ2-7; a weak D match, TRBD2 (6 bases). The receptor's source is a person between 18 and 59 years old who received the Ad26.COV2.S COVID-19 vaccine or a placebo. The DNA for the CDR3 is TGTGCCAGCAGTTACCAGCCTGGGGGGAACGAGCAGTACTTC. Amino acid sequence: CASSYQPGGNEQYF.